This T cell receptor beta chain comes out of a study of control samples from healthy donors and cancer patients. The protocol was immunoSEQ multiplex PCR, while the TCRdb copy is restricted to in-frame clones and leaves out a portion. The repertoire holds some 410,000 clones, with around 90% as singletons. This TCR derives from a man aged 35-49 years with head and neck cancer. Sequenced material: PBMCs.

CDR3 protein: CASSESGDTEAFF. The CDR3 DNA reads as TGTGCCAGCAGCGAATCAGGGGACACTGAAGCTTTCTTT. The chain recombines TRBV9 with TRBJ1-1, with D perhaps matching TRBD1 (6 bases). V was shortened by 3 bases and J by 3 bases, with 9 bases between the two germline ends. The CDR3 covers 13 residues. Germline V gene sequence: CDR1 SGDLS, CDR2 YYNGEE.